In its sample, the clone carrying this TCR beta chain was seen a few times. The antigen remains undetermined. The data derive from a study of identical twins. Study findings and constraints: Potential partial confounding of zero-insertion analyses by invariant MAIT and iNKT cells was noted. Sequences that were out-of-frame, alpha and twin-shared displayed an excess of low generation probability.

CDR1 and CDR2 from the germline V gene are MNHNS and SASEGT. J gave up 3 bases and V 6 bases, and 8 bases lay outside the gene matches. The CDR3 extends over 15 amino acids. TCRdb fed the 5' RACE reads into MiXCR, producing one record per CDR3 protein. The profile shows about 690,000 distinct CDR3 sequences, around 6.1% of them singletons. Sequenced sample: naive T cells sorted from blood. The chain combines TRBV6-1 with TRBJ2-7; 10 bases line up with TRBD1. This TCR was sampled from a young man in good health. The CDR3 protein is CASSHTGTGDYEQYF. CDR3 sequence (DNA): TGTGCCAGCAGCCATACCGGGACAGGGGACTACGAGCAGTACTTC.